Given below is one T cell receptor beta chain in context. Antigen unknown. The CDR3 spans 16 residues. Deletions cut 3 bases from V and 1 base from J, with 12 bases between. Looked up from germline, CDR1 is KGHSH and CDR2 is LQKENI. The sample comes from a study of graft-versus-host responses after intestinal transplantation. Whole-study results and caveats: The marrow of recipients harbored GvH clones, and ileum or blood showed some of them first.

The method was immunoSEQ multiplex PCR; TCRdb's version includes in-frame clones alone and lacks a portion of them. The data hold about 120,000 clones, with roughly 91% observed a single time. The source material was unstimulated CD4+ T cells sorted from spleen or lymph node cells, sampled before intestinal transplant. The chain links TRBV18 to TRBJ2-2; D may be TRBD1 (6 bases). This clonotype originated in a human donor who received an intestinal transplant. This CDR3 reads CASSPTSRGNTGELFF. For the CDR3, the DNA is TGTGCCAGCTCACCCACCTCCAGGGGGAACACCGGGGAGCTGTTTTTT.